Listed below are T cell receptor beta chains from one sample, sequenced in a study of PD-1 blockade in classical Hodgkin lymphoma. Sequencing was performed with immunoSEQ multiplex PCR; in TCRdb, only in-frame clones are kept and a portion is missing. The table lists some 53,000 clones, approximately 86% of them singletons. The material sequenced was peripheral blood mononuclear cells (PBMCs), taken before the fourth cycle of nivolumab. These receptor sequences come from a human donor with classical Hodgkin lymphoma. The CDR3 runs from the conserved cysteine through the conserved F or W. The D gene is left open where the match is weak. Clone size is stated in some rows and not others, as once, few, many or a class when expanded.

V gene,clone size,CDR3 length,D gene,J gene,CDR3 DNA,CDR3 protein
TRBV11-2,NA,15,TRBD1,TRBJ1-1,TGTGCCAGCAGCTCCGCCCCGGGACAGGGGATTGAAGCTTTCTTT,CASSSAPGQGIEAFF
TRBV2,once,12,NA,TRBJ1-6,TGTGCCTCCGGCTCCTATAATTCACCCCTCCACTTT,CASGSYNSPLHF
TRBV4-2,once,15,NA,TRBJ2-7,TGTGCCAGCAGCCAAGGGGGGTCGAAGGGCGACGAGCAGTACTTC,CASSQGGSKGDEQYF
TRBV2,NA,16,TRBD1,TRBJ1-5,TGTGCCAGCAGTGAAAGGGGGACAGGAGTAGGTCAGCCCCAGCATTTT,CASSERGTGVGQPQHF
TRBV10-3,NA,19,NA,TRBJ2-7,TGTGCCATCAGTCGCCTTAGACAGGTGGGGGCTCCGAGCTCCTACGAGCAGTACTTC,CAISRLRQVGAPSSYEQYF
TRBV4-1,few,15,NA,TRBJ2-7,TGCGCCAGCAGCCAACCCGGACAGAAAACTTACGAGCAGTACTTC,CASSQPGQKTYEQYF
TRBV14,NA,13,TRBD2,TRBJ2-1,TGTGCCAGCAGCCAATCACCGGGAGGGAGGCAGTTCTTC,CASSQSPGGRQFF
TRBV5-5,NA,13,NA,TRBJ2-3,TGTGCCAGCAACCTCAGAGCCACAGATACGCAGTATTTT,CASNLRATDTQYF
TRBV7-2,NA,16,TRBD2,TRBJ2-1,TGTGCCAGCAGCTTAGGACTAGCGGGATGGGTCGATGAGCAGTTCTTC,CASSLGLAGWVDEQFF
TRBV7-9,NA,13,NA,TRBJ2-1,TGTGCCAGCTCCCCAGGGACCTACAATGAGCAGTTCTTC,CASSPGTYNEQFF
TRBV12-2,NA,15,NA,TRBJ2-1,TGTGCAAGTCGCCCTCGGGGGAGCTCCTACAATGAGCAGTTCTTC,CASRPRGSSYNEQFF
TRBV6-1,NA,13,NA,TRBJ2-1,TGTGCCACAGAAGGACAGCCGTACAATGAGCAGTTCTTC,CATEGQPYNEQFF
TRBV4-1,NA,15,TRBD1,TRBJ1-3,TGCGCCAGCAGCCCAACAGGGGCCTCTGGAAACACCATATATTTT,CASSPTGASGNTIYF
TRBV7-2,once,15,TRBD2,TRBJ2-7,TGTGCCAGCAGCTTACAGGGACTAGCGGTGGACGAGCAGTACTTC,CASSLQGLAVDEQYF
TRBV15,NA,12,TRBD2,TRBJ2-7,TGTGCCACCAGCAGACAGGGAGGGGAGCAGTACTTC,CATSRQGGEQYF
TRBV19,once,13,TRBD2,TRBJ2-7,TGTGCCAGTAGAGTTAGCGGGATGTACGAGCAGTACTTC,CASRVSGMYEQYF
TRBV4-2,once,15,TRBD2,TRBJ2-1,TGTGCCAGCAGCCAAGATCTAGCGGGAGGTAATGAGCAGTTCTTC,CASSQDLAGGNEQFF
TRBV5-1,NA,14,NA,TRBJ2-2,TGCGCCAGCAGCTTGCGGGGGAACACCGGGGAGCTGTTTTTT,CASSLRGNTGELFF
TRBV2,NA,15,NA,TRBJ2-2,TGTGCCAGCAGTCAACCGGGAGAAGGGGCCGGGGAGCTGTTTTTT,CASSQPGEGAGELFF
TRBV18,once,14,NA,TRBJ1-2,TGTGCCAGCTCAAACCCACCAGGGATCTCTGGCTACACCTTC,CASSNPPGISGYTF
TRBV11-3,once,15,NA,TRBJ2-1,TGTGCCAGCAGCGAGGGGGGGCAGGGGATGAATGAGCAGTTCTTC,CASSEGGQGMNEQFF
TRBV13,once,17,NA,TRBJ1-5,TGTGCCAGCAGCTACTTAGTGGGGAGAGAAAGCAATCAGCCCCAGCATTTT,CASSYLVGRESNQPQHF